One TCR beta chain is described in this entry. Under the authors' procedure: Amplified reference gene primers provided the basis for estimating nucleated cell counts. Clones were sequenced by immunoSEQ multiplex PCR, and TCRdb holds only the in-frame ones, with some missing. The V and J calls and clone size are taken from that table; D and trimming were inferred from the DNA. This table holds approximately 440,000 clones, 70% to 90% found once. This sample is drawn from a study of blood T cell repertoires in COVID-19. Study summary: Some COVID-19 samples were acute and others convalescent; all came from the United States, Italy and Spain. The cDNA or gDNA used as material had been derived from T cells, B-cell-depleted T cells, or PBMCs.

Seattle cases were enrolled at active infection and followed longitudinally. The CDR3 spans 14 residues. Germline V gene data show CDR1 as SNHLY and CDR2 as FYNNEI. The ends were cut back, 4 bases at V and 6 bases at J, with 12 bases in the middle. This clonotype was obtained from a woman aged 45-59 years with COVID-19, enrolled during active disease. The rearrangement links TRBV2 to TRBJ2-2; D perhaps matches TRBD1 (5 bases). Source material: peripheral blood. In DNA form, the CDR3 reads TGTGCCAGCAGTGGCGTCAGGGCGGCCGGGGAGCTGTTTTTT. It codes for CASSGVRAAGELFF.